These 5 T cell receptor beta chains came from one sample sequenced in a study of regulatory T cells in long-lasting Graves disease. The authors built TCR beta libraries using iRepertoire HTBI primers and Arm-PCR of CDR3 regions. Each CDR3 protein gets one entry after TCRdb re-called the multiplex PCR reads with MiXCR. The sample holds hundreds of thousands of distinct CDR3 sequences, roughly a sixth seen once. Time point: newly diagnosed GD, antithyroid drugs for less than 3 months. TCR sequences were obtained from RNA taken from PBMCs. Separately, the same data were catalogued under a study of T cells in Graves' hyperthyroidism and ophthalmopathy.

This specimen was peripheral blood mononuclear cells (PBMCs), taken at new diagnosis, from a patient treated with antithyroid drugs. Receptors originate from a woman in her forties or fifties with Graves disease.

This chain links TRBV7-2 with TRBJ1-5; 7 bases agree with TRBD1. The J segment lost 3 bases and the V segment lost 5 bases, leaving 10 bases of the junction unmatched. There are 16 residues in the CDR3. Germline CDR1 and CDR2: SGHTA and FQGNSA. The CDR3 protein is CASSLRSQGDNQPQHF. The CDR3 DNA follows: TGTGCCAGCAGCCTACGCTCCCAGGGGGACAATCAGCCCCAGCATTTT.

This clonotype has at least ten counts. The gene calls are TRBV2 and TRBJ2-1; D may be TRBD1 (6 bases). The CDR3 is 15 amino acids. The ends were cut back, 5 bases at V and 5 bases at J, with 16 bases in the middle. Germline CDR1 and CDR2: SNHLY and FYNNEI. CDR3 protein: CASSPLRTADNEQFF. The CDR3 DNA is TGTGCCAGCAGTCCTCTACGGACAGCAGACAATGAGCAGTTCTTC.

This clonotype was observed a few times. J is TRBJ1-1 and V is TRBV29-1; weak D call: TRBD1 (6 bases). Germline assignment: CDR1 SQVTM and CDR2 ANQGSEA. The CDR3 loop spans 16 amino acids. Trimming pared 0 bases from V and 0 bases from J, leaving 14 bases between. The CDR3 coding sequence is TGCAGCGTTGAAGAGGGACAAGGAGGGATGAACACTGAAGCTTTCTTT. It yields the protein CSVEEGQGGMNTEAFF. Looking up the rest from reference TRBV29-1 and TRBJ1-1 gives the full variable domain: SAVISQKPSRDICQRGTSLTIQCQVDSQVTMMFWYRQQPGQSLTLIATANQGSEATYESGFVIDKFPISRPNLTFSTLTVSNMSPEDSSIYLCSVEEGQGGMNTEAFFGQGTRLTVV.

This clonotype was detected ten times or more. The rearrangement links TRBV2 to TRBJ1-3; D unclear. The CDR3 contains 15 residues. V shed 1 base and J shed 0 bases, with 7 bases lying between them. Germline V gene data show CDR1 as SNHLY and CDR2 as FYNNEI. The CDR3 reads CASSEDTPSGNTIYF. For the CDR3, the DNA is TGTGCCAGCAGTGAAGACACCCCCTCTGGAAACACCATATATTTT.

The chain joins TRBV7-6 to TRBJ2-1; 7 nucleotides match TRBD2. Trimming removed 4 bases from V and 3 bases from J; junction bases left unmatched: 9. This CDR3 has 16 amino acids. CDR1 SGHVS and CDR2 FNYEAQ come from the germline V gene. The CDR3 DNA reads TGTGCCAGCAGCTCCGAGCTGGGGGGGAACTACAATGAGCAGTTCTTC. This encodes CASSSELGGNYNEQFF. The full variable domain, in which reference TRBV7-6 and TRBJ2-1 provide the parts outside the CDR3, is GAGVSQSPRYKVTKRGQDVALRCDPISGHVSLYWYRQALGQGPEFLTYFNYEAQQDKSGLPNDRFSAERPEGSISTLTIQRTEQRDSAMYRCASSSELGGNYNEQFFGPGTRLTVL.